The 5 T cell receptor beta chains below were found in one sample sequenced in a study of regulatory T cells in long-lasting Graves disease. The TCR beta library used iRepertoire HTBI primers with Arm-PCR amplification of CDR3. TCRdb itself ran the multiplex PCR reads through MiXCR, one entry per CDR3 protein. There are 350,000 to 500,000 distinct CDR3 sequences in the sample; around 20% occur only once, and approximately 15% lies in the top ten. Time point of the sample: persistent/refractory GD, antithyroid drugs over 5 years with positive TRAb. From PBMCs, RNA was extracted and then used to make the TCR library. This sample comprised peripheral blood mononuclear cells (PBMCs), obtained when the disease was refractory, from a patient treated with antithyroid drugs. The source is a female donor with Graves disease.

This clonotype has at least ten counts. The rearrangement joins TRBV2 to TRBJ2-6; TRBD1 aligns across 8 bases. J was trimmed by 7 bases and V by 8 bases; bases with no gene match: 16. The CDR3 length is 17 residues. Germline V gene data show CDR1 as SNHLY and CDR2 as FYNNEI. The CDR3 loop is CASYSDREYGGANVLTF. The CDR3 DNA follows: TGTGCCAGCTACTCGGACAGGGAATACGGTGGCGCCAACGTCCTGACTTTC.

This clonotype was observed a few times. In nucleotides, the CDR3 is TGTGCCAGCAGCAAAGGACAGGGGGCTCCTAACTATGGCTACACCTTC. This encodes CASSKGQGAPNYGYTF. The rearrangement joins TRBV14 to TRBJ1-2, with 11 bases aligning to TRBD1. The J segment lost 0 bases and the V segment lost 5 bases, leaving 5 bases of the junction unmatched. Germline CDR1 SGHDN, CDR2 FVKESK. The CDR3 contains 16 residues. Filled out from reference TRBV14 and TRBJ1-2, the complete variable domain reads EAGVTQFPSHSVIEKGQTVTLRCDPISGHDNLYWYRRVMGKEIKFLLHFVKESKQDESGMPNNRFLAERTGGTYSTLKVQPAELEDSGVYFCASSKGQGAPNYGYTFGSGTRLTVV.

To note about this clonotype: Being one base from a much bigger clone, this may be a read error. The chain combines TRBV6-1 with TRBJ1-2; TRBD1 might be the D (6 bases). This CDR3 is 13 amino acids long. Germline V gives CDR1 MNHNS, CDR2 SASEGT. Here the CDR3 DNA reads TGTGCCAGCAGAAGAGGACAGCCGAATGGCCACACCTTC. This sequence encodes CASRRGQPNGHTF.

This sequence joins TRBV9 and TRBJ1-1, with D possibly TRBD1 on 6 matching bases. The CDR3 consists of 15 residues. The germline CDR1 and CDR2 sequences are SGDLS and YYNGEE. Trimming removed 0 bases at V and 3 bases at J, with 12 bases between. The CDR3 loop reads CASSVGRGGDTEAFF. In DNA, the CDR3 is TGTGCCAGCAGCGTAGGTAGGGGGGGGGACACTGAAGCTTTCTTT.

As DNA, the CDR3 is TGTGCCAGCAGCTCCTCTAGCGAGATTTACAATGAGCAGTTCTTC. Amino acid sequence: CASSSSSEIYNEQFF. V usage is TRBV9 and J usage is TRBJ2-1; a possible D gene is TRBD2 (6 bases). Germline assignment: CDR1 SGDLS and CDR2 YYNGEE. The CDR3 has 15 amino acids. V shed 4 bases and J shed 4 bases, with 15 bases lying between them.